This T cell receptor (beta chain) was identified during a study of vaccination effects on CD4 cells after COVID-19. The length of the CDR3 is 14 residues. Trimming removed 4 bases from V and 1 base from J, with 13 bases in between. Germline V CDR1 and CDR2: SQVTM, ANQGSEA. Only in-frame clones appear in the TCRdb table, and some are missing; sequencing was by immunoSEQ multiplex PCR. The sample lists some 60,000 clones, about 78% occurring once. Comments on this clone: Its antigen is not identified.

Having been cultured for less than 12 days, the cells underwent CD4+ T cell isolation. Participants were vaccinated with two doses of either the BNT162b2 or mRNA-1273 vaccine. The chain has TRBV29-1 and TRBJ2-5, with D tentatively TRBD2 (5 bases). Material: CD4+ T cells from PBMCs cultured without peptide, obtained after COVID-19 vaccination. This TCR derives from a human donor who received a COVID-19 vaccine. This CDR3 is CSVGSSPAQETQYF. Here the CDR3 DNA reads TGCAGCGTTGGTTCTAGCCCCGCCCAAGAGACCCAGTACTTC.